This is a list of T cell receptor beta chains from one sample in a study of blood T cell repertoires in COVID-19. Assay: immunoSEQ multiplex PCR; the TCRdb copy retains only in-frame clones and omits some. The table records 97,000 or so clones, about nine tenths of them present only once. The specimen sequenced was peripheral blood. These receptors all come from a woman aged 45-59 years with COVID-19, enrolled during active disease. Both conserved end residues are part of each CDR3. The D gene is left open where the match is weak.

V gene: TRBV6-2/TRBV6-3; J gene: TRBJ2-7; CDR3 length: 14; D gene: TRBD1; CDR3 protein: CASSWGTGTYEQYF
V gene: TRBV6-5; J gene: TRBJ2-7; CDR3 length: 13; D gene: TRBD1; CDR3 protein: CASSRDSFYEQYF
V gene: TRBV10-3; J gene: TRBJ1-2; CDR3 length: 13; D gene: -; CDR3 protein: CATFPRGGQGYTF
V gene: TRBV7-9; J gene: TRBJ1-1; CDR3 length: 13; D gene: -; CDR3 protein: CASGWGLGTEAFF
V gene: TRBV7-3; J gene: TRBJ2-5; CDR3 length: 16; D gene: -; CDR3 protein: CASSLVSGRDQETQYF
V gene: TRBV3-1/TRBV3-2; J gene: TRBJ2-1; CDR3 length: 16; D gene: -; CDR3 protein: CASTSRGAPSYNEQFF
V gene: TRBV19; J gene: TRBJ1-3; CDR3 length: 15; D gene: -; CDR3 protein: CASSIDSISGNTIYF
V gene: TRBV28; J gene: TRBJ1-4; CDR3 length: 15; D gene: TRBD1; CDR3 protein: CASRTHITGTAKLFF
V gene: TRBV30; J gene: TRBJ1-1; CDR3 length: 13; D gene: TRBD1; CDR3 protein: CAWRTGVHTEAFF
V gene: TRBV19; J gene: TRBJ1-5; CDR3 length: 15; D gene: TRBD1; CDR3 protein: CASRTTGGGNQPQHF
V gene: TRBV28; J gene: TRBJ2-1; CDR3 length: 16; D gene: TRBD1; CDR3 protein: CASSSGTASSYNEQFF
V gene: TRBV19; J gene: TRBJ2-2; CDR3 length: 15; D gene: -; CDR3 protein: CASSISGVYTGELFF
V gene: TRBV9; J gene: TRBJ1-4; CDR3 length: 15; D gene: TRBD1; CDR3 protein: CASSPGTGWDEKLFF
V gene: TRBV2; J gene: TRBJ1-2; CDR3 length: 14; D gene: TRBD1; CDR3 protein: CASSDLQGVHGYTF
V gene: TRBV7-9; J gene: TRBJ2-7; CDR3 length: 14; D gene: TRBD1; CDR3 protein: CASSSGTESYEQYF
V gene: TRBV3-1/TRBV3-2; J gene: TRBJ2-3; CDR3 length: 16; D gene: TRBD2; CDR3 protein: CASRSSAGGQGDTQYF
V gene: TRBV5-1; J gene: TRBJ2-7; CDR3 length: 15; D gene: -; CDR3 protein: CASRPGASGSYEQYF
V gene: TRBV6-1; J gene: TRBJ1-1; CDR3 length: 17; D gene: -; CDR3 protein: CASSEPPGGTMNTEAFF
V gene: TRBV6-6; J gene: TRBJ1-1; CDR3 length: 14; D gene: -; CDR3 protein: CASSYSEGNTEAFF
V gene: TRBV5-6; J gene: TRBJ1-5; CDR3 length: 14; D gene: -; CDR3 protein: CASSLGGGNQPQHF
V gene: TRBV30; J gene: TRBJ2-7; CDR3 length: 14; D gene: -; CDR3 protein: CAWSVGQSSYEQYF
V gene: TRBV7-2; J gene: TRBJ1-6; CDR3 length: 14; D gene: -; CDR3 protein: CASSRSSYNSPLHF
V gene: TRBV30; J gene: TRBJ1-3; CDR3 length: 14; D gene: -; CDR3 protein: CASTGTPSGNTIYF
V gene: TRBV7-9; J gene: TRBJ1-1; CDR3 length: 12; D gene: -; CDR3 protein: CASSPEGTEAFF
V gene: TRBV6-2/TRBV6-3; J gene: TRBJ2-5; CDR3 length: 17; D gene: TRBD2; CDR3 protein: CASSYRPGLADQETQYF
V gene: TRBV6-5; J gene: TRBJ2-5; CDR3 length: 15; D gene: TRBD2; CDR3 protein: CASSTSGGRTETQYF
V gene: TRBV2; J gene: TRBJ2-5; CDR3 length: 14; D gene: -; CDR3 protein: CASSEGNRVETQYF
V gene: TRBV18; J gene: TRBJ2-6; CDR3 length: 15; D gene: -; CDR3 protein: CASSRGYSGANVLTF